One sample yielded the 27 T cell receptor beta chains listed below, sequenced in a study of regulatory T cells in long-lasting Graves disease. Both iRepertoire HTBI primers and Arm-PCR of CDR3 regions were used to build the TCR beta libraries. Using its own MiXCR run on the multiplex PCR reads, TCRdb lists one record per CDR3 protein. The repertoire holds some 450,000 distinct CDR3 sequences, about 25% seen once, with about 26% in the top ten. Time point reported: persistent/refractory GD, antithyroid drugs over 5 years with positive TRAb. The TCR library was made from RNA extracted from PBMCs. The starting material was peripheral blood mononuclear cells (PBMCs), obtained when the disease was refractory, from a patient treated with antithyroid drugs. All receptors come from a female donor with Graves disease.

This clonotype was seen ten or more times. The chain is built from TRBV7-2 and TRBJ1-1, with a weak D call TRBD1 (5 bases). The CDR3 consists of 15 residues. CDR1 and CDR2 from the germline V gene are SGHTA and FQGNSA. V was cut by 5 bases and J by 0 bases, with 13 bases left in between. The CDR3 is CASSKTVRMNTEAFF. CDR3 coding DNA: TGTGCCAGCAGCAAGACAGTTCGCATGAACACTGAAGCTTTCTTT.

This clonotype was observed a few times. V usage is TRBV7-9 and J usage is TRBJ1-2; D uncertain. The germline V gene has CDR1 SEHNR and CDR2 FQNEAQ (reference sequence). The CDR3 covers 13 residues. The ends were cut back, 1 base at V and 6 bases at J, with 9 bases in the middle. The CDR3 nucleotides are TGTGCCAGCAGCTTAGGTCCCGGCGATGGCTACACCTTC. This translates into CASSLGPGDGYTF.

This clonotype was seen only once. This chain connects TRBV29-1 to TRBJ2-2; D is uncertain. Germline CDR1 reads SQVTM; CDR2 reads ANQGSEA. The CDR3 extends over 13 amino acids. The V gene lost 2 bases and the J gene lost 1 base, with 5 bases spanning the gap. In DNA form, the CDR3 reads TGCAGCGTTGAATCCGGGAACACCGGGGAGCTGTTTTTT. Its protein product is CSVESGNTGELFF.

The V call is TRBV9, the J call TRBJ2-2; maybe TRBD2 (5 bases). This CDR3 has 16 residues. Trimming removed 0 bases from V and 8 bases from J, with 17 bases in between. From germline, CDR1 is SGDLS and CDR2 YYNGEE. CDR3 DNA: TGTGCCAGCAGCGTAGCCGGGATGACGAGCCTGGGGGAGCTGTTTTTT. Translation: CASSVAGMTSLGELFF.

The chain joins TRBV5-6 to TRBJ2-2, with TRBD1 matching over 7 bases. Germline CDR1 is SGHDT and CDR2 is YYEEEE. The ends lost 0 bases at V and 4 bases at J; junction bases unmatched: 6. The CDR3 has 16 residues. The CDR3 is CASSLVPGGGTGELFF. The CDR3 DNA reads as TGTGCCAGCAGCTTGGTGCCAGGGGGTGGCACCGGGGAGCTGTTTTTT. Together with reference TRBV5-6 and TRBJ2-2, the CDR3 gives the full variable domain: DAGVTQSPTHLIKTRGQQVTLRCSPKSGHDTVSWYQQALGQGPQFIFQYYEEEERQRGNFPDRFSGHQFPNYSSELNVNALLLGDSALYLCASSLVPGGGTGELFFGEGSRLTVL.

To note about this clonotype: Since a much larger clone is just one base distant, this may be a read error. The chain recombines TRBV7-2 with TRBJ1-1; tentative D call: TRBD1 (6 bases). CDR3 size: 14 residues. Germline V gives CDR1 SGHTA, CDR2 FQGNSA. The CDR3 region has the DNA TGTGCCAGCAACATACAGGGCCGTGGCACTGAAGCTTCCTTT. Its protein product is CASNIQGRGTEASF.

CDR3 protein: CASRNTGLNQPQHF. DNA of the CDR3: TGTGCCAGCAGAAATACAGGGCTCAATCAGCCCCAGCATTTT. The gene calls are TRBV12-3 or TRBV12-4 and TRBJ1-5, with D possibly matching TRBD1 (6 bases). The V and J ends lost 6 bases and 3 bases respectively, with 12 bases between them. CDR3 length: 14 amino acids.

The V and J genes are TRBV4-3 and TRBJ1-1; 8 positions match TRBD1. Germline CDR1 LGHNA, CDR2 YSLEER. The CDR3 is 15 residues long. Unmatched junction bases numbered 6, after V lost 2 bases and J lost 4 bases. In DNA, the CDR3 is TGCGCCAGCAGCCAACGACAGGGGATGAGCACTGAAGCTTTCTTT. Translating gives CASSQRQGMSTEAFF.

This clonotype was seen ten or more times. The chain employs TRBV11-1 and TRBJ2-2; TRBD2 aligns across 10 bases. The length of the CDR3 is 17 residues. Germline V CDR1 and CDR2: SGHAT, FQDESV (reference sequence). V dropped 5 bases and J dropped 5; count of bases not matched to a gene: 11. The CDR3 protein is CASSRTPSGSGTGELFF. For the CDR3, the DNA is TGTGCCAGCAGCCGAACCCCTAGCGGGAGTGGAACCGGGGAGCTGTTTTTT.

This clonotype showed up many times. J is TRBJ2-5 and V is TRBV11-2; no clear D. The ends were cut back, 3 bases at V and 0 bases at J, with 11 bases in the middle. The germline V gene encodes CDR1 SGHAT and CDR2 FQNNGV. There are 15 residues in the CDR3. CDR3 protein: CASSFSASYQETQYF. DNA of the CDR3: TGTGCCAGCAGCTTCTCCGCCAGCTACCAAGAGACCCAGTACTTC.

This clonotype has just a few counts. This rearrangement joins TRBV5-1 to TRBJ2-5; D tentatively fits TRBD1 or TRBD2 (5 bases each). Germline V gives CDR1 SGHRS, CDR2 YFSETQ. V lost 0 bases and J 2 bases, leaving 14 bases between the germline ends. The length of the CDR3 is 16 residues. The CDR3 DNA sequence: TGCGCCAGCAGCTTGGAGATAGGGACCTTACAAGAGACCCAGTACTTC. It encodes CASSLEIGTLQETQYF. Full variable domain (rest looked up from reference TRBV5-1 and TRBJ2-5): KAGVTQTPRYLIKTRGQQVTLSCSPISGHRSVSWYQQTPGQGLQFLFEYFSETQRNKGNFPGRFSGRQFSNSRSEMNVSTLELGDSALYLCASSLEIGTLQETQYFGPGTRLLVL.

As for this clonotype: A junction boundary mismatches the germline segment, possibly from a read error. The CDR3, as DNA: TGTGCCAGCAGCACCGTTCCAGGGTATGACTACACCTTC. Translating it yields CASSTVPGYDYTF. The V gene is TRBV3-1, the J gene TRBJ1-2; weak D call: TRBD1 (5 bases). Germline V gene lookup returns CDR1 LGHDT and CDR2 YNNKEL (reference sequence). The CDR3 consists of 13 residues.

In its sample, this clonotype was seen a few times. J is TRBJ2-5 and V is TRBV3-1, with a tentative D call TRBD2 (7 bases). The DNA end is more similar to TRBJ2-1, so the J call may be wrong. Germline CDR1 reads LGHDT; CDR2 reads YNNKEL (reference sequence). This CDR3 is built from 15 residues. The CDR3 DNA reads TGTGCCAGCAGTCGCGTAAGGGGGGGTGGCGCTGAGCAGTTCTTC. Translation gives CASSRVRGGGAEQFF.

This clonotype is a singleton in its sample. This sequence joins TRBV30 and TRBJ1-1; possibly TRBD1 for D (5 bases). This CDR3 is built from 14 residues. Germline V gene sequence: CDR1 GTSNPN, CDR2 SVGIG (reference sequence). Trimming pared 6 bases from V and 0 bases from J, leaving 14 bases between. The CDR3 is CACVQGSVNTEAFF. In nucleotides, the CDR3 is TGTGCCTGCGTGCAGGGATCGGTGAACACTGAAGCTTTCTTT.

The chain links TRBV29-1 to TRBJ1-2, with 8 nucleotides matching TRBD1. Germline trimming cut 3 bases from V and 2 bases from J; bases unmatched to any gene: 5. CDR3 length equals 14 residues. Germline V lookup: CDR1 SQVTM, CDR2 ANQGSEA. For the CDR3, the DNA is TGCAGCGTTGAGGACGGACAGGGAAACTATGGCTACACCTTC. Translated, it gives CSVEDGQGNYGYTF.

This sequence joins TRBV7-2 and TRBJ2-5; D is unresolved. This CDR3 is 13 amino acids long. The V gene's germline CDR1 is SGHTA and CDR2 FQGNSA. The germline V and J ends were trimmed by 5 bases and 6 bases, with 13 bases remaining between them. The CDR3 region has the DNA TGTGCCAGCAGCCCTACTGTGAGCCAGACCCAGTACTTC. Its translation: CASSPTVSQTQYF.

This clonotype has a handful of counts. V and J are TRBV6-5 and TRBJ1-3; no clear D. This CDR3 is built from 15 residues. From germline, CDR1 is MNHEY and CDR2 SVGAGI. V lost 0 bases to trimming and J lost 7 bases, with 13 bases between them. The CDR3 region is CASSYSPGVGNTIYF. CDR3 in DNA: TGTGCCAGCAGTTACTCCCCGGGTGTAGGCAACACCATATATTTT.

In its sample, this clonotype was seen a few times. The CDR3 is CAWSVGPGGGYTF. DNA of the CDR3: TGTGCCTGGAGTGTAGGCCCGGGAGGTGGCTACACCTTC. The gene calls are TRBV30 and TRBJ1-2; no definite D call. V was clipped by 0 bases and J by 7 bases, with 12 bases between them. CDR3 size: 13 residues. Per germline, CDR1 GTSNPN and CDR2 SVGIG (reference sequence).

This chain joins TRBV20-1 and TRBJ2-4; tentative D call: TRBD2 (5 bases). Germline V gives CDR1 DFQATT, CDR2 SNEGSKA (reference sequence). V lost 6 bases, J lost 1 base, and 13 bases lay in between. The length of the CDR3 is 14 residues. The CDR3 protein is CSASTGSAKNIQYF. CDR3 nucleotide sequence: TGCAGTGCCTCGACGGGGTCGGCCAAAAACATTCAGTACTTC.

This clonotype came up many times. The chain uses TRBV20-1 and TRBJ2-3, with 7 bases identical to TRBD2. Germline lookup yields CDR1 DFQATT and CDR2 SNEGSKA (reference sequence). This CDR3 comprises 14 residues. The V gene end was trimmed by 5 bases and the J gene end by 0 bases; junction bases not matched to a gene: 5. This CDR3 is CSAFAGASTDTQYF. DNA for the CDR3: TGCAGTGCTTTTGCGGGAGCTAGCACAGATACGCAGTATTTT.

J is TRBJ2-1 and V is TRBV7-9; D may be TRBD1 or TRBD2 (5 bases each). The CDR3 length is 14 residues. Germline V gene sequence: CDR1 SEHNR, CDR2 FQNEAQ (reference sequence). V lost 6 bases and J 5 bases, leaving 14 bases between the germline ends. The CDR3 here is CASRRGTHDNEQFF. DNA for the CDR3: TGTGCCAGCAGGCGTGGGACCCACGACAATGAGCAGTTCTTC.

As to this clonotype: A read error is possible here, since a much larger clone lies one base away. The chain uses TRBV6-1 and TRBJ2-2, with D perhaps TRBD1 (6 bases). Germline V gene data show CDR1 as MNHNS and CDR2 as SASEGT. Trimming left V 6 bases short and J 4 bases short, with 12 bases between. The CDR3 spans 14 residues. The DNA for the CDR3 is TGTGCCAGCAGCCAAACAGGGTTCACCGGGGAGCTGTTTTTT. Its protein product is CASSQTGFTGELFF.

The chain employs TRBV7-6 and TRBJ2-5, with D possibly TRBD2 on 6 matching bases. Germline V gene lookup returns CDR1 SGHVS and CDR2 FNYEAQ. This CDR3 has 15 amino acids. The V gene lost 3 bases and the J gene lost 4 bases, with 15 bases spanning the gap. DNA of the CDR3: TGTGCCAGCAGCTTGGGGGGAGCGGGTCGAGAGACCCAGTACTTC. Its protein is CASSLGGAGRETQYF.

This clonotype occurred many times. The chain couples TRBV24-1 to TRBJ2-6; no clear D. V was cut by 12 bases and J by 1 base, with 18 bases left in between. CDR3 size: 16 residues. Germline V gene data show CDR1 as KGHDR and CDR2 as SFDVKD. The CDR3 sequence is CAAGPEKRSGANVLTF. In nucleotides, the CDR3 is TGTGCCGCAGGACCAGAAAAGAGATCTGGGGCCAACGTCCTGACTTTC.

The chain carries TRBV10-3 and TRBJ1-2; perhaps TRBD1 as D (5 bases). This CDR3 region has 14 residues. Germline loops: CDR1 ENHRY, CDR2 SYGVKD. V was pared by 2 bases and J by 6 bases, with 13 bases between. Written as DNA, the CDR3 is TGTGCCATCAGTGAGCGGCAGGGAGTCGATGGCTACACCTTC. Encoded protein: CAISERQGVDGYTF.

This rearrangement joins TRBV20-1 to TRBJ1-2; no clear D gene. Germline V CDR1 and CDR2: DFQATT, SNEGSKA (reference sequence). This CDR3 comprises 14 residues. The CDR3: CSGRPGVSNYGYTF. The DNA for the CDR3 is TGCAGCGGAAGGCCAGGCGTATCTAACTATGGCTACACCTTC.

The J gene is TRBJ2-7, the V gene TRBV5-1; D is uncertain. V was pared by 0 bases and J by 3 bases, with 10 bases between. The CDR3 totals 14 residues. Germline lookup yields CDR1 SGHRS and CDR2 YFSETQ. DNA of the CDR3: TGCGCCAGCAGCTTGGCCGTCGAATTCTACGAGCAGTACTTC. This encodes CASSLAVEFYEQYF.